These T cell receptor beta chains were read from a single sample in a study of blood T cell repertoires in COVID-19. Clones were sequenced by immunoSEQ multiplex PCR, and TCRdb holds only the in-frame ones, with some missing. The sample includes some 170,000 clones, 75% to 85% of them seen just once. Material for sequencing was peripheral blood. The source is a human donor in a cohort sampled during active COVID-19. Each CDR3 is given with its conserved first and last residue. D genes are given only for firm matches. Size is omitted from some rows. Given values are once, few, many or a class for expanded clones.

cdr3_length j_call v_call d_call clone_size cdr3_nt cdr3_aa
14 TRBJ2-7 TRBV7-3 . . TGTGCCAGCAGCCCAACCGAACGCGCCCACGAGCAGTACTTC CASSPTERAHEQYF
14 TRBJ2-7 TRBV6-5 TRBD1 . TGTGCCACAGCTATTGGGACAGGCCCCTACGAGCAGTACTTC CATAIGTGPYEQYF
14 TRBJ2-7 TRBV11-2 TRBD2 . TGTGCCAGCAGCTTTTCACTAGCGGGAAACGAGCAGTACTTC CASSFSLAGNEQYF
11 TRBJ1-2 TRBV29-1 . . TGCAGCGGACTTTTCCCAAATGGCTACACCTTC CSGLFPNGYTF
14 TRBJ1-1 TRBV6-2/TRBV6-3 . . TGTGCCAGCAGTTTTCGGATTGGGGCCAGCGAAGCTTTCTTT CASSFRIGASEAFF
17 TRBJ2-5 TRBV5-4 TRBD2 . TGTGCCAGCAGTAGTGTGCCTGGCGGGGGTTACCAAGAGACCCAGTACTTC CASSSVPGGGYQETQYF
13 TRBJ1-5 TRBV12-3/TRBV12-4 . few TGTGCCAGCCGGGAGGTTTGGAGTGGGCCCCAGCATTTT CASREVWSGPQHF
15 TRBJ1-1 TRBV6-5 . . TGTGCCAGCAGTTACGTGGTCCCTCGGGACTCTGAAGCTTTCTTT CASSYVVPRDSEAFF
13 TRBJ1-1 TRBV30 TRBD1 . TGTGCCCAAACGCCGGGACAGGGAACTGAAGCTTTCTTT CAQTPGQGTEAFF
14 TRBJ2-1 TRBV5-4 TRBD2 . TGTGCCAGCAGCTCCAGACTAGCGGGGGTTGAGCAGTTCTTC CASSSRLAGVEQFF
16 TRBJ2-7 TRBV5-5 . . TGTGCCAGCAGCTTAGGACAGGGACTATCCTCCTACGAGCAGTACTTC CASSLGQGLSSYEQYF
15 TRBJ2-5 TRBV11-2 . . TGTGCCAGCAGCCCTAACCCGACAGTTGAAGAGACCCAGTACTTC CASSPNPTVEETQYF
16 TRBJ1-1 TRBV2 . . TGTGCCAGCAGTGAAGCTCGGGGTTTAATTGACACTGAAGCTTTCTTT CASSEARGLIDTEAFF
15 TRBJ2-5 TRBV10-2 TRBD2 . TGCGCCACCTCCCAGCCTAGCGGGTTCGGACAGACCCAGTACTTC CATSQPSGFGQTQYF
15 TRBJ2-7 TRBV7-9 . . TGTGCCAGCAGCTTAGGGTCCCTTGGGGGGATCGAGCAGTACTTC CASSLGSLGGIEQYF
15 TRBJ2-7 TRBV10-2 TRBD1 . TGCGCCAGCAGTGAGGCGGGACAGGGTTATTACGAGCAGTACTTC CASSEAGQGYYEQYF
13 TRBJ2-3 TRBV12-3/TRBV12-4 . . TGTGCCAGCAGTTTCAACGAGATAGATACGCAGTATTTT CASSFNEIDTQYF